One and the same sample provided the 32 T cell receptor beta chains below, sequenced in a study of T cell responses to AZD1222 COVID-19 vaccine. Sequenced by immunoSEQ multiplex PCR; TCRdb stores in-frame clones only, minus some. Of about 72,000 clones listed, 86% are singletons. Sequences were derived from peripheral blood, sampled on day 0 of AZD1222 vaccination. Receptors originate from an adult in good health.

The J gene is TRBJ2-4, the V gene TRBV12-2. TRBV12-2 is recorded as a pseudogene. The CDR3 is made up of 16 amino acids. Here the CDR3 DNA reads TGTGCAAGTCGCTTAGTTACACCACTAGCCAAAAACATTCAGTACTTC. It translates to CASRLVTPLAKNIQYF.

The chain joins TRBV4-3 to TRBJ1-2; 9 bases are shared with TRBD1. The germline V gene has CDR1 LGHNA and CDR2 YSLEER. CDR3 length equals 18 residues. Germline trimming cut 3 bases from V and 0 bases from J; bases unmatched to any gene: 11. For the CDR3, the DNA is TGCGCCAGCAGCCACAATTTACGACAGGGGGACACTAACTATGGCTACACCTTC. The encoded protein is CASSHNLRQGDTNYGYTF.

This clone was found a few times. The CDR3 sequence is CASSQEGQGSTDTQYF. For the CDR3, the DNA is TGTGCCAGCAGCCAAGAGGGACAGGGAAGCACAGATACGCAGTATTTT. V usage is TRBV14 and J usage is TRBJ2-3; 9 nucleotides agree with TRBD1. Germline-derived CDR1 and CDR2 are SGHDN and FVKESK. The CDR3 covers 16 residues. Trimming took 0 bases from V and 0 from J; bases not matched to a gene: 1.

This chain uses TRBV5-1 with TRBJ2-5, with D possibly matching TRBD1 (6 bases). Germline values: CDR1 SGHRS, CDR2 YFSETQ. The V end was cut by 3 bases, the J end by 0 bases, with 15 bases between. This CDR3 is 16 amino acids long. CDR3 bases: TGCGCCAGCAGCTCAAGCCGGGACACCGACCAAGAGACCCAGTACTTC. Residues: CASSSSRDTDQETQYF.

The V call is TRBV10-3, the J call TRBJ2-3; 11 nucleotides line up with TRBD1. The CDR3 consists of 14 residues. The V segment lost 10 bases and the J segment 1 base; nucleotides outside the gene matches: 4. Germline V gene lookup returns CDR1 ENHRY and CDR2 SYGVKD. The CDR3, as DNA: TGTGCCACTAGGACAGGGGGCGGCACAGATACGCAGTATTTT. As protein: CATRTGGGTDTQYF.

The chain links TRBV29-1 to TRBJ2-2; 8 bases line up with TRBD2. Germline V gives CDR1 SQVTM, CDR2 ANQGSEA. Trimming removed 8 bases from V and 3 bases from J; junction bases left unmatched: 5. This CDR3 region has 13 residues. The DNA of the CDR3 is TGCAGCTCAAGGACTAGCTACACCGGGGAGCTGTTTTTT. Translated: CSSRTSYTGELFF.

The CDR3 reads CASSSALGAGYEQYF. The CDR3 DNA reads TGTGCCAGCAGCTCCGCTTTGGGGGCGGGATACGAGCAGTACTTC. The chain combines TRBV11-1 with TRBJ2-7; either TRBD1 or TRBD2 may supply D (6 bases each). Trimming shortened V by 4 bases and J by 4 bases, and 17 bases separated the two germline ends. The CDR3 covers 15 residues. Germline V gene lookup returns CDR1 SGHAT and CDR2 FQDESV (reference sequence).

This clone was seen just once. V gene TRBV5-1 combines with J gene TRBJ2-7; the D gene is possibly TRBD1 (6 bases). CDR3 length: 15 residues. Between the trimmed V and J ends, which lost 0 bases and 4 bases, there was a span of 14 bases. CDR1 SGHRS and CDR2 YFSETQ come from the germline V gene. CDR3 loop: CASSLDGTPAYEQYF. The CDR3 DNA follows: TGCGCCAGCAGCTTGGACGGGACACCCGCATACGAGCAGTACTTC. The full variable domain, with the rest looked up from reference TRBV5-1 and TRBJ2-7, is KAGVTQTPRYLIKTRGQQVTLSCSPISGHRSVSWYQQTPGQGLQFLFEYFSETQRNKGNFPGRFSGRQFSNSRSEMNVSTLELGDSALYLCASSLDGTPAYEQYFGPGTRLTVT.

Concerning this clone itself: At one boundary the junction diverges from the germline segment, which might be a read error. The chain employs TRBV12-3 or TRBV12-4 and TRBJ2-1; 11 positions match TRBD2. The CDR3 consists of 12 residues. This chain's CDR3 is CASSLAGGLQFF. Here the CDR3 DNA reads TGTGCCAGCAGTCTAGCGGGGGGTCTGCAGTTCTTC.

This chain uses TRBV6-1 with TRBJ2-1, with D possibly TRBD1 on 6 matching bases. From germline, CDR1 is MNHNS and CDR2 SASEGT. V dropped 3 bases and J dropped 7 bases, with 13 bases sitting between them. The CDR3 is 14 amino acids. The CDR3 DNA reads TGTGCCAGCAGTGAGGGGGCGGTGTTGAATGAGCAGTTCTTC. This sequence encodes CASSEGAVLNEQFF.

The CDR3 bases are TGTGCCAGCAGCCAAGATACAGCGGGAGGAGATGAGCAGTTCTTC. It encodes CASSQDTAGGDEQFF. V gene TRBV3-1 (or the pseudogene TRBV3-2) combines with J gene TRBJ2-1; 9 bases align to TRBD2. With V trimmed by 0 bases and J by 8 bases, 5 bases remained unmatched. The germline V gene encodes CDR1 LGHDT and CDR2 YNNKEL (reference sequence). CDR3 length: 15 residues.

This chain joins TRBV2 and TRBJ1-5, with D perhaps matching TRBD1 (5 bases). In germline, CDR1 is SNHLY, CDR2 FYNNEI. Trimming shortened V by 3 bases and J by 2 bases, and 11 bases separated the two germline ends. The CDR3 sequence is 15 residues long. CDR3 sequence reads: CASSDAGQGNQPQHF. The CDR3 DNA follows: TGTGCCAGCAGTGACGCTGGACAAGGCAATCAGCCCCAGCATTTT.

The chain employs TRBV7-8 and TRBJ1-5; the D gene is possibly TRBD1 (6 bases). Germline CDR1 is SGHVS and CDR2 is FQNEAQ. Trimming left V 4 bases short and J 0 bases short, with 10 bases between. The length of the CDR3 is 15 residues. The CDR3 sequence is CASSSGHHSNQPQHF. In nucleotides, the CDR3 is TGTGCCAGCAGCTCGGGACACCATAGCAATCAGCCCCAGCATTTT.

The V call is TRBV2, the J call TRBJ2-1; no reliable D call. The CDR3 is made up of 12 amino acids. Per the germline V gene, CDR1 is SNHLY and CDR2 is FYNNEI. Between the trimmed V and J ends, which lost 2 bases and 4 bases, there was a span of 3 bases. CDR3 sequence reads: CASSEQYNEQFF. CDR3 DNA: TGTGCCAGCAGTGAACAGTACAATGAGCAGTTCTTC. Looking up the rest from reference TRBV2 and TRBJ2-1 gives the full variable domain: EPEVTQTPSHQVTQMGQEVILRCVPISNHLYFYWYRQILGQKVEFLVSFYNNEISEKSEIFDDQFSVERPDGSNFTLKIRSTKLEDSAMYFCASSEQYNEQFFGPGTRLTVL.

V gene TRBV6-2 or TRBV6-3 combines with J gene TRBJ2-5, with 10 bases fitting TRBD2. CDR3 length equals 17 residues. CDR1 and CDR2 from the germline V gene are MNHEY and SVGEGT. The V segment lost 4 bases and the J segment 4 bases; nucleotides outside the gene matches: 12. The CDR3 reads CASSLAGERGGRETQYF. DNA for the CDR3: TGTGCCAGCAGTTTGGCGGGGGAGCGGGGGGGCCGAGAGACCCAGTACTTC.

The gene calls are TRBV30 and TRBJ2-5; 11 bases are a match to TRBD2. V was clipped by 5 bases and J by 4 bases; unmatched bases: 6. The CDR3 length is 14 residues. Looked up from germline, CDR1 is GTSNPN and CDR2 is SVGIG (reference sequence). The CDR3: CAWVAGGGVETQYF. The CDR3 DNA is TGTGCCTGGGTAGCGGGAGGGGGAGTAGAGACCCAGTACTTC.

The V and J genes are TRBV10-2 and TRBJ1-1, with TRBD1 matching 7 bases. The V and J ends lost 7 bases and 0 bases, in that order; junction bases with no gene match: 11. CDR3 size: 16 residues. Germline V gene data show CDR1 as WSHSY and CDR2 as SAAADI. The CDR3 nucleotides are TGCGCCAGCATCGCAACAGGGGTCTCCATGAACACTGAAGCTTTCTTT. It is translated as CASIATGVSMNTEAFF.

The rearrangement uses TRBV28 and TRBJ2-1, with 7 nucleotides matching TRBD2. The CDR3 runs to 16 residues. CDR1 is MDHEN and CDR2 is SYDVKM in the germline V gene. Trimming cost V 2 bases and J 2 bases; bases outside gene matches: 6. CDR3: CASSLLAVRTYNEQFF. CDR3 sequence (DNA): TGTGCCAGCAGTTTACTAGCGGTACGTACCTACAATGAGCAGTTCTTC. Together with reference TRBV28 and TRBJ2-1, the CDR3 gives the full variable domain: DVKVTQSSRYLVKRTGEKVFLECVQDMDHENMFWYRQDPGLGLRLIYFSYDVKMKEKGDIPEGYSVSREKKERFSLILESASTNQTSMYLCASSLLAVRTYNEQFFGPGTRLTVL.

The table lists this clone with many counts. This chain connects TRBV20-1 to TRBJ1-1, with D maybe TRBD1 (6 bases). The CDR3 runs 11 residues. The V gene's germline CDR1 is DFQATT and CDR2 SNEGSKA (reference sequence). V was pared by 5 bases and J by 4 bases, with 8 bases between. The CDR3 sequence: CSALQGTEAFF. As DNA, the CDR3 is TGCAGTGCTTTACAGGGCACTGAAGCTTTCTTT.

The gene calls are TRBV29-1 and TRBJ1-1; 7 bases are shared with TRBD1. This CDR3 region has 13 residues. Germline lookup yields CDR1 SQVTM and CDR2 ANQGSEA. Unmatched junction bases numbered 5, after V lost 7 bases and J lost 0 bases. This CDR3 is CSAAQGLNTEAFF. CDR3 DNA: TGCAGCGCCGCACAGGGGTTGAACACTGAAGCTTTCTTT.

This clone showed up just a few times. CDR3 nucleotides: TGTGCCAGCTCACCCCGACAGGGGGCTGACGGGGAGCTGTTTTTT. Translating it yields CASSPRQGADGELFF. J is TRBJ2-2 and V is TRBV18; 10 bases are shared with TRBD1. The V gene end was trimmed by 3 bases and the J gene end by 7 bases; junction bases not matched to a gene: 5. CDR3 length equals 15 residues. In germline, CDR1 is KGHSH, CDR2 LQKENI. The full variable domain, with the rest looked up from reference TRBV18 and TRBJ2-2, is NAGVMQNPRHLVRRRGQEARLRCSPMKGHSHVYWYRQLPEEGLKFMVYLQKENIIDESGMPKERFSAEFPKEGPSILRIQQVVRGDSAAYFCASSPRQGADGELFFGEGSRLTVL.

This chain links TRBV7-8 with TRBJ2-1, with 11 bases that match TRBD2. Trimming removed 2 bases from V and 2 bases from J; junction bases left unmatched: 20. From germline, CDR1 is SGHVS and CDR2 FQNEAQ. The CDR3 is 22 residues long. The CDR3 loop reads CASSLMFGQGSPGLAAYNEQFF. CDR3 sequence (DNA): TGTGCCAGCAGCTTAATGTTCGGACAGGGGTCTCCGGGACTAGCGGCCTACAATGAGCAGTTCTTC.

The J gene is TRBJ2-1, the V gene TRBV11-3, with D possibly matching TRBD1 (6 bases). V was shortened by 8 bases and J by 0 bases, with 11 bases between the two germline ends. The CDR3 has 14 amino acids. CDR1 and CDR2 (germline): SGHNT, YENEEA. CDR3 in amino acids: CASSAQGSYNEQFF. Written as DNA, the CDR3 is TGTGCCAGCTCCGCACAGGGCTCCTACAATGAGCAGTTCTTC.

In its sample, this clone was seen once. CDR3: CASSYRDRGVNEQFF. The DNA of the CDR3 is TGTGCCAGCAGTTACCGGGACAGGGGAGTAAATGAGCAGTTCTTC. The chain is built from TRBV5-8 and TRBJ2-1; 10 nucleotides agree with TRBD1. This CDR3 has 15 amino acids. CDR1 is SGHTS, CDR2 YDEGEE, per germline. V shed 5 bases, J shed 7 bases, and the junction held 9 bases outside the gene matches.

The table lists this clone with a count of one. The rearrangement joins TRBV7-9 to TRBJ1-2, with 8 nucleotides matching TRBD1. Trimming removed 5 bases from V and 4 bases from J; junction bases left unmatched: 6. The CDR3 loop spans 14 amino acids. Germline loops: CDR1 SEHNR, CDR2 FQNEAQ (reference sequence). The CDR3: CASSPRTGSYGYTF. CDR3 bases: TGTGCCAGCAGCCCGAGGACAGGGTCCTATGGCTACACCTTC.

The rearrangement links TRBV2 to TRBJ1-1, with a weak D call TRBD1 (5 bases). Looked up from germline, CDR1 is SNHLY and CDR2 is FYNNEI. The CDR3 consists of 11 residues. Trimming took 8 bases from V and 12 from J, leaving 16 bases between them. The CDR3 DNA follows: TGTGCCAGCCGGCCCAGGGACCGAACTTTCTTT. Its protein is CASRPRDRTFF.

This clone was seen just once. This chain joins TRBV19 and TRBJ1-1; D is perhaps TRBD1 (6 bases). Trimming left V 7 bases short and J 5 bases short, with 17 bases between. The V gene's germline CDR1 is LNHDA and CDR2 SQIVND (reference sequence). The CDR3 loop spans 14 amino acids. The CDR3: CASTPLGGPTEAFF. The CDR3 DNA reads TGTGCCAGTACCCCACTCGGGGGGCCGACTGAAGCTTTCTTT.

This clone was detected only once. The chain is built from TRBV20-1 and TRBJ2-1; weak D call: TRBD2 (6 bases). CDR3 length: 11 amino acids. The germline V gene has CDR1 DFQATT and CDR2 SNEGSKA (reference sequence). V was cut by 5 bases and J by 8 bases, with 10 bases left in between. The CDR3 loop is CSAELADEQFF. The CDR3 DNA reads as TGCAGTGCTGAATTAGCGGATGAGCAGTTCTTC.

The chain links TRBV28 to TRBJ2-7; the D gene could be TRBD1 or TRBD2 (5 bases each). The CDR3 has 14 amino acids. The germline CDR1 and CDR2 sequences are MDHEN and SYDVKM. Trimming stripped 8 bases from V and 2 bases from J, with 16 bases between. The CDR3 DNA reads as TGTGCCAGCCCTCGAGAGGGGTCACCCTACGAGCAGTACTTC. Translating gives CASPREGSPYEQYF.

As for this clone: The same CDR3 is also encoded by other DNA sequences in this sample. The V gene is TRBV5-4, the J gene TRBJ1-1; 8 bases fit TRBD1. The germline gives CDR1 SGHNT, CDR2 YYREEE (reference sequence). V dropped 0 bases and J dropped 3; count of bases not matched to a gene: 4. The CDR3 spans 15 residues. CDR3 in amino acids: CASSLGQGLDTEAFF. For the CDR3, the DNA is TGTGCCAGCAGCTTGGGACAGGGGTTGGACACTGAAGCTTTCTTT.

This rearrangement joins TRBV15 to TRBJ1-2, with 7 bases matching TRBD1. The length of the CDR3 is 14 residues. V was pared by 2 bases and J by 6 bases, with 6 bases of the junction left unmatched. Per the germline V gene, CDR1 is LNHNV and CDR2 is YYDKDF (reference sequence). The CDR3 here is CATSRSRQGDGYTF. The CDR3 DNA is TGTGCCACCAGCAGATCACGCCAGGGGGATGGCTACACCTTC.

This sequence joins TRBV6-6 and TRBJ1-3; no reliable D call. V lost 5 bases and J 0 bases, leaving 5 bases between the germline ends. Germline CDR1 and CDR2: MNHNY and SVGAGI (reference sequence). The CDR3 runs 13 residues. This CDR3 reads CASSTGSGNTIYF. The CDR3 bases are TGTGCCAGCAGTACGGGCTCTGGAAACACCATATATTTT.